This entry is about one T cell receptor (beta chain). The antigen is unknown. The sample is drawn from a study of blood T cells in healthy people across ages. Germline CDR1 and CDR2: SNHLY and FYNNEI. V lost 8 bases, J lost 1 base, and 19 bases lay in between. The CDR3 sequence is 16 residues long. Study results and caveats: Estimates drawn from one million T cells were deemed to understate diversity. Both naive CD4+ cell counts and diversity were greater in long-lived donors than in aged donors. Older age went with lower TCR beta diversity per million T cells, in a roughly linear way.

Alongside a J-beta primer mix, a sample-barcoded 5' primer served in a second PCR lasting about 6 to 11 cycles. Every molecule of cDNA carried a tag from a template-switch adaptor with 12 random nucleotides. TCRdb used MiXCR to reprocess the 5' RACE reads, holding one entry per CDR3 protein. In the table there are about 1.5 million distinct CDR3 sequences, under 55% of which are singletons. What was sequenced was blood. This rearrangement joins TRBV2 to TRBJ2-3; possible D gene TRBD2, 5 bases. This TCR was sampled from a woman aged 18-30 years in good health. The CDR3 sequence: CASEAAVIFGTDTQYF. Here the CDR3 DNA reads TGTGCCAGCGAAGCGGCCGTTATTTTTGGCACAGATACGCAGTATTTT.